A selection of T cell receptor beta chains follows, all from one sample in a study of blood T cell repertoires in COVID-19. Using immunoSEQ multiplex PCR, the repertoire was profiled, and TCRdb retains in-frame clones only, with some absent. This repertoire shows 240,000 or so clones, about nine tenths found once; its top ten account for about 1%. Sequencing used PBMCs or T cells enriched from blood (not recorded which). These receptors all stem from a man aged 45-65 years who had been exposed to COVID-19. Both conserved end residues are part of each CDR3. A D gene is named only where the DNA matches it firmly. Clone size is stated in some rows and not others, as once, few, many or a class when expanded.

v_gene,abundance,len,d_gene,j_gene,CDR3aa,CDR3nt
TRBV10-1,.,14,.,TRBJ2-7,CANPPRHRFHEQYF,TGCGCCAACCCCCCGAGACATAGGTTCCACGAGCAGTACTTC
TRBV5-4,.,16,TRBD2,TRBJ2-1,CASSRTSGGSYNEQFF,TGTGCCAGCAGCAGAACTAGCGGGGGCTCCTACAATGAGCAGTTCTTC
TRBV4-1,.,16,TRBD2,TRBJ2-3,CASSPLERGGTDTQYF,TGCGCCAGCAGCCCCCTGGAGCGGGGGGGGACAGATACGCAGTATTTT
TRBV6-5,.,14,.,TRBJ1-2,CASKWAGAEYGYTF,TGTGCCAGCAAATGGGCAGGGGCCGAATATGGCTACACCTTC
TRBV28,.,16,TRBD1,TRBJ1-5,CASQVGNGGGYQPQHF,TGTGCCAGCCAAGTTGGCAACGGAGGGGGCTATCAGCCCCAGCATTTT
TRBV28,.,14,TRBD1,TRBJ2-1,CASKKGQEYIEQFF,TGTGCCAGCAAAAAGGGACAGGAGTATATTGAGCAGTTCTTC
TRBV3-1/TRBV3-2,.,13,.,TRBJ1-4,CASSQADREKLFF,TGTGCCAGCAGCCAAGCGGACAGAGAAAAACTGTTTTTT
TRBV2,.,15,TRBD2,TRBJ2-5,CASSGLAGGDETQYF,TGTGCCAGCAGTGGGCTAGCGGGAGGGGATGAGACCCAGTACTTC
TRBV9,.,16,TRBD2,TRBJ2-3,CASSDANLGGTDTQYF,TGTGCCAGCAGCGATGCTAATCTGGGAGGGACAGATACGCAGTATTTT
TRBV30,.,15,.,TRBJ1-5,CAWSANQGYNQPQHF,TGTGCCTGGAGTGCGAACCAGGGGTACAATCAGCCCCAGCATTTT
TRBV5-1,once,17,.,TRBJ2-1,CASSLLSAESRVNEQFF,TGCGCCAGCAGCTTGTTATCGGCCGAATCGAGGGTGAATGAGCAGTTCTTC
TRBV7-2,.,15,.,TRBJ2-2,CASSLAVSNTGELFF,TGTGCCAGCAGTCTAGCAGTATCGAACACCGGGGAGCTGTTTTTT
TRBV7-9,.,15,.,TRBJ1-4,CASSTDSSVGEKLFF,TGTGCCAGCAGCACCGACAGTTCCGTTGGTGAAAAACTGTTTTTT
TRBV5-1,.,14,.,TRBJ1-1,CASSLGTGNTEAFF,TGCGCCAGCAGCTTGGGGACTGGGAACACTGAAGCTTTCTTT
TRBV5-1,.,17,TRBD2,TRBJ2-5,CASSLNAGGPVAETQYF,TGCGCCAGCAGCTTAAACGCGGGAGGGCCGGTCGCAGAGACCCAGTACTTC
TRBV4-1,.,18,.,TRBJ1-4,CASSLFAGRGGWNEKLFF,TGCGCCAGCAGCCTATTCGCGGGTAGGGGAGGGTGGAATGAAAAACTGTTTTTT
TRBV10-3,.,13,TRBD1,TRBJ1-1,CAMKTGGNTEAFF,TGTGCCATGAAGACAGGGGGGAACACTGAAGCTTTCTTT
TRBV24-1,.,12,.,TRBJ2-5,CATGQGQETQYF,TGTGCCACCGGCCAGGGCCAAGAGACCCAGTACTTC